The source of this T cell receptor beta chain is a study of T cells in Graves' hyperthyroidism and ophthalmopathy. Study-level information: Specimen type is peripheral blood, collected at initial diagnosis prior to any treatment.

This clonotype was recorded many times. Exclusions: uncontrolled infection, other autoimmune disease, pregnancy, lactation. The CDR3 runs 14 residues. With V trimmed by 5 bases and J by 4 bases, 7 bases remained unmatched. Germline V gene data show CDR1 as SEHNR and CDR2 as FQNEAQ (reference sequence). TCR beta CDR3 region amplification was performed from RNA transcripts. The HTBI primer set served for first-round RT-PCR of the TCR CDR3. A single record per CDR3 protein comes from TCRdb applying MiXCR to the multiplex PCR reads. The table records 500,000 to 750,000 distinct CDR3 sequences, more than 13% of them present only once.

Material for sequencing was blood. The TCR comes from a woman in her late teens or twenties with Graves' ophthalmopathy. This chain links TRBV7-9 with TRBJ2-7, with 8 nucleotides matching TRBD1. DNA for the CDR3: TGTGCCAGCAGCGCCCCTCGGACAGGGTACGAGCAGTACTTC. Its translation: CASSAPRTGYEQYF.